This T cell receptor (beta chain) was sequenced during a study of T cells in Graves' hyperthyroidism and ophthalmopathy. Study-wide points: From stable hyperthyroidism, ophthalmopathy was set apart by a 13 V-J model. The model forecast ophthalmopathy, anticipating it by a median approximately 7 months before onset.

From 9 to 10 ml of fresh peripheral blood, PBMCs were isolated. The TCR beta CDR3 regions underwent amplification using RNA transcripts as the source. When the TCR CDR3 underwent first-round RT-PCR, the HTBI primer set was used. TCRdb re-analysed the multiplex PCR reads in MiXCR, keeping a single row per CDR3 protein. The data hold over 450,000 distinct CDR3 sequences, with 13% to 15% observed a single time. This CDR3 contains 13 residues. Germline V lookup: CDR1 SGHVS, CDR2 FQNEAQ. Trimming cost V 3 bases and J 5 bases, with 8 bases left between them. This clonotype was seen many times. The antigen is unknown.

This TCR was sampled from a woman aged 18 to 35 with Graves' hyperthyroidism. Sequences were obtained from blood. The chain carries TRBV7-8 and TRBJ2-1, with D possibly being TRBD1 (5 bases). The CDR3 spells CASSFWGNNEQFF. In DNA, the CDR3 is TGTGCCAGCAGCTTTTGGGGCAACAATGAGCAGTTCTTC.